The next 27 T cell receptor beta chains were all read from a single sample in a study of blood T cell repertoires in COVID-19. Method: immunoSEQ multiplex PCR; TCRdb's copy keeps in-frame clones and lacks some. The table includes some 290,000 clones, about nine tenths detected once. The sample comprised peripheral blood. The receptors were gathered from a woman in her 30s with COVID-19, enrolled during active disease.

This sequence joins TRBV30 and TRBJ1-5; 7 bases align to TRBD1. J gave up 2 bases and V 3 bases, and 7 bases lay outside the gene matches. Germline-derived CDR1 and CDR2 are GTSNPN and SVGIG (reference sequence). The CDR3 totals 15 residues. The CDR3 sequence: CAWSAGTAGNQPQHF. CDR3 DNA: TGTGCCTGGAGCGCTGGGACAGCTGGCAATCAGCCCCAGCATTTT.

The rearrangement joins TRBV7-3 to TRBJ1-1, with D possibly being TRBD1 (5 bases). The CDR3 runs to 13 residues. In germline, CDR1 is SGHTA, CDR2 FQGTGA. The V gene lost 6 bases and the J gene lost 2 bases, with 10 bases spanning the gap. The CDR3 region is CASSYDRNTEAFF. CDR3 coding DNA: TGTGCCAGCAGTTACGACAGAAACACTGAAGCTTTCTTT.

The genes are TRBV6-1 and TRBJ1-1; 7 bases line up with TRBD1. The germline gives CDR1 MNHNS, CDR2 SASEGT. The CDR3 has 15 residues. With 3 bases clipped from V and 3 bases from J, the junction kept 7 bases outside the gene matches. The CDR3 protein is CASSESETGYTEAFF. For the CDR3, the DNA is TGTGCCAGCAGTGAGTCAGAGACAGGGTACACTGAAGCTTTCTTT.

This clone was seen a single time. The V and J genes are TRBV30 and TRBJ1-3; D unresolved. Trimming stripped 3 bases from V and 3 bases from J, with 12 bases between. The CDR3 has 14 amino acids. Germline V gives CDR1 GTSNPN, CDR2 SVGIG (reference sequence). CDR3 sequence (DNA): TGTGCCTGGAGCAACACCCGTTATGGAAACACCATATATTTT. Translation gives CAWSNTRYGNTIYF.

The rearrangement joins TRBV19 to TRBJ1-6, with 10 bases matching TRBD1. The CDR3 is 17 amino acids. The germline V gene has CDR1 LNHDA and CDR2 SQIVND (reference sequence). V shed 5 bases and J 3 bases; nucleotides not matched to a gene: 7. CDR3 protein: CASSLTGQGNYNSPLHF. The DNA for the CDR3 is TGTGCCAGTAGTCTAACGGGACAGGGGAACTATAATTCACCCCTCCACTTT. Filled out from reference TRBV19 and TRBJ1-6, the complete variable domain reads DGGITQSPKYLFRKEGQNVTLSCEQNLNHDAMYWYRQDPGQGLRLIYYSQIVNDFQKGDIAEGYSVSREKKESFPLTVTSAQKNPTAFYLCASSLTGQGNYNSPLHFGNGTRLTVT.

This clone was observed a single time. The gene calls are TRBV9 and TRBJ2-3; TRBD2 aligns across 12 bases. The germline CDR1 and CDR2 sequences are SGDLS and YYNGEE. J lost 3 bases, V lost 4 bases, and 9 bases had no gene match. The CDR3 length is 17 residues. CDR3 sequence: CASSSQTSGSWTDTQYF. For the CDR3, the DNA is TGTGCCAGCAGCTCCCAGACTAGCGGGAGTTGGACAGATACGCAGTATTTT.

CDR3 protein: CASSYSLLRTNYGYTF. The CDR3 bases are TGTGCCAGCAGTTACTCGCTTCTAAGGACAAACTATGGCTACACCTTC. The rearrangement uses TRBV6-5 and TRBJ1-2; a possible D gene is TRBD1 (5 bases). CDR3 length: 16 amino acids. CDR1 and CDR2 from the germline V gene are MNHEY and SVGAGI. V lost 0 bases to trimming and J lost 2 bases, with 13 bases between them.

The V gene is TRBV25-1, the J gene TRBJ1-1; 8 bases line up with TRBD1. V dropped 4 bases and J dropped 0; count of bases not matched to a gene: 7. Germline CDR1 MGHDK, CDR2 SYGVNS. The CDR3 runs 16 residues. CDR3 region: CASSAGTGFMNTEAFF. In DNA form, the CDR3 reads TGTGCCAGCAGTGCAGGGACAGGTTTCATGAACACTGAAGCTTTCTTT.

CDR3 sequence reads: CASSVGLAGEGETQYF. The CDR3 DNA sequence: TGTGCCAGCAGTGTTGGACTAGCGGGAGAAGGCGAGACCCAGTACTTC. J is TRBJ2-5 and V is TRBV2; 13 nucleotides agree with TRBD2. Germline-derived CDR1 and CDR2 are SNHLY and FYNNEI. V lost 4 bases and J lost 5; bases outside the gene matches: 7. This CDR3 region has 16 residues.

In nucleotides, the CDR3 is TGTGCCAGCTCACCACCAAACTACCAAGAGACCCAGTACTTC. Encoded protein: CASSPPNYQETQYF. This chain links TRBV18 with TRBJ2-5; D unresolved. Germline V gene data show CDR1 as KGHSH and CDR2 as LQKENI. V shed 0 bases and J shed 0 bases, with 5 bases lying between them. This CDR3 has 14 residues.

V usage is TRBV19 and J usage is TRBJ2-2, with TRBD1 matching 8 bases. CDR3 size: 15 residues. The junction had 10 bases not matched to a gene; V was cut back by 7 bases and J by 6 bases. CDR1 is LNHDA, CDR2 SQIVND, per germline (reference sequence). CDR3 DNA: TGTGCCAGTAACCCGGGACAGGATAGGTCCGGGGAGCTGTTTTTT. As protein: CASNPGQDRSGELFF.

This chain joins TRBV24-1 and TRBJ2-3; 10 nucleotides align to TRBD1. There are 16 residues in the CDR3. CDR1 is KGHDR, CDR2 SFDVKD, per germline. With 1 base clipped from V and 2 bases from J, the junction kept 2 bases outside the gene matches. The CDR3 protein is CATSDFGTGVTDTQYF. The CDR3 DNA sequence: TGTGCCACCAGTGATTTTGGGACAGGGGTCACAGATACGCAGTATTTT.

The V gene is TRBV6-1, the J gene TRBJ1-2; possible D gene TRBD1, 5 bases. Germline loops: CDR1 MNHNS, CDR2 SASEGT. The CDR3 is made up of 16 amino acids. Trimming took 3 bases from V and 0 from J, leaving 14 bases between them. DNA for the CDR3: TGTGCCAGCAGTGATACGGCAGGGCCTTCTAACTATGGCTACACCTTC. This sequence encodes CASSDTAGPSNYGYTF.

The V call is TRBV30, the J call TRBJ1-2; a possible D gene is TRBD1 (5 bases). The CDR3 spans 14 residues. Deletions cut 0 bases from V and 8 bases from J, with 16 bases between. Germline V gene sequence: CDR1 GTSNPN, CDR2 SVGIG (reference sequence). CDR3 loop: CAWSVGGALRGYTF. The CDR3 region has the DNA TGTGCCTGGAGTGTTGGTGGGGCGTTGAGGGGCTACACCTTC. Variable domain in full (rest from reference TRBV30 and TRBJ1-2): SQTIHQWPATLVQPVGSPLSLECTVEGTSNPNLYWYRQAAGRGLQLLFYSVGIGQISSEVPQNLSASRPQDRQFILSSKKLLLSDSGFYLCAWSVGGALRGYTFGSGTRLTVV.

Here the CDR3 reads CASSSSGGSSYEQYF. CDR3 sequence (DNA): TGTGCCAGCAGCTCCTCGGGGGGCAGCTCCTACGAGCAGTACTTC. This chain links TRBV25-1 with TRBJ2-7; TRBD2 is a possible D gene (7 bases). Germline assignment: CDR1 MGHDK and CDR2 SYGVNS. V was shortened by 6 bases and J by 0 bases, with 15 bases between the two germline ends. The CDR3 covers 15 residues.

The CDR3 sequence: CASKAEYSNQPQHF. The CDR3 nucleotides read TGTGCCAGTAAGGCGGAATATAGCAATCAGCCCCAGCATTTT. The gene calls are TRBV19 and TRBJ1-5, with unresolved D. Germline V CDR1 and CDR2: LNHDA, SQIVND (reference sequence). The CDR3 totals 14 residues. With 7 bases removed from V and 0 bases from J, the gap between germline ends came to 10 bases. The full variable domain, in which reference TRBV19 and TRBJ1-5 provide the parts outside the CDR3, is DGGITQSPKYLFRKEGQNVTLSCEQNLNHDAMYWYRQDPGQGLRLIYYSQIVNDFQKGDIAEGYSVSREKKESFPLTVTSAQKNPTAFYLCASKAEYSNQPQHFGDGTRLSIL.

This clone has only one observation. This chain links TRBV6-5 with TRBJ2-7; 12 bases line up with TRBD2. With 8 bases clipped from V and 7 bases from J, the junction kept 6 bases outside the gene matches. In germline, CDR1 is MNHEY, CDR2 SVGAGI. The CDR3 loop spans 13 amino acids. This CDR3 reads CASRTSGIEEQYF. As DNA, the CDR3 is TGTGCCAGCCGGACTAGCGGGATCGAAGAGCAGTACTTC.

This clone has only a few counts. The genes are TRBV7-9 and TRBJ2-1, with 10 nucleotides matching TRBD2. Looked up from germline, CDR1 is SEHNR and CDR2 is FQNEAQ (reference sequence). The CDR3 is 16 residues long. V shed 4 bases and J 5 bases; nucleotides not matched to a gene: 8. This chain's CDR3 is CASSSPTSGVNNEQFF. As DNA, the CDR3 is TGTGCCAGCAGCTCTCCCACTAGCGGGGTAAACAATGAGCAGTTCTTC.

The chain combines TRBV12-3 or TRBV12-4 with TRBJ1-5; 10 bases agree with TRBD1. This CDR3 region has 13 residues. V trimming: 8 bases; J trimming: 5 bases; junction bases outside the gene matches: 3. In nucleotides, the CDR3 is TGTGCCAGCGGGACAGGGGAGGATCAGCCCCAGCATTTT. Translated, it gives CASGTGEDQPQHF.

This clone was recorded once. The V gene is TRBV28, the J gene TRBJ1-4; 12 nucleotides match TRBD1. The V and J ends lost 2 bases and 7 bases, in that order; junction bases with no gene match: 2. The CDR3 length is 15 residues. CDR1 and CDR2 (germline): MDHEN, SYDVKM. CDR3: CASSLPGQGAEKLFF. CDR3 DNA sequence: TGTGCCAGCAGTTTACCGGGACAGGGGGCTGAAAAACTGTTTTTT. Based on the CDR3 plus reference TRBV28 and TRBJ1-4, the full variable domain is DVKVTQSSRYLVKRTGEKVFLECVQDMDHENMFWYRQDPGLGLRLIYFSYDVKMKEKGDIPEGYSVSREKKERFSLILESASTNQTSMYLCASSLPGQGAEKLFFGSGTQLSVL.

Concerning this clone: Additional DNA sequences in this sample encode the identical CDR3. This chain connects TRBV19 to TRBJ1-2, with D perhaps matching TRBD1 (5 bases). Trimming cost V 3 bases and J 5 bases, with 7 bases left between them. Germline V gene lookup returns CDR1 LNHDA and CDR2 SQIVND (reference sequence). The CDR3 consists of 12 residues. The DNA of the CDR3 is TGTGCCAGTAGTATTACAGGATATGGCTACACCTTC. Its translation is CASSITGYGYTF.

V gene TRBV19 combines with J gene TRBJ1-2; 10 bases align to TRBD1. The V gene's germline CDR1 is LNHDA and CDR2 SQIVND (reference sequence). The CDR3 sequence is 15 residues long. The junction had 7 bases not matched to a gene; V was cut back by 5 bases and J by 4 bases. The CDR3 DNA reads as TGTGCCAGTAGTCCGACAGGGGGCGCATCCTATGGCTACACCTTC. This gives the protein CASSPTGGASYGYTF.

For the CDR3, the DNA is TGTGCCATCAGTGAGGACAGAAACTATGGCTACACCTTC. Translated, it gives CAISEDRNYGYTF. The chain carries TRBV10-3 and TRBJ1-2, with D tentatively TRBD1 (5 bases). There are 13 residues in the CDR3. With 2 bases removed from V and 2 bases from J, the gap between germline ends came to 6 bases. CDR1 and CDR2 (germline): ENHRY, SYGVKD.

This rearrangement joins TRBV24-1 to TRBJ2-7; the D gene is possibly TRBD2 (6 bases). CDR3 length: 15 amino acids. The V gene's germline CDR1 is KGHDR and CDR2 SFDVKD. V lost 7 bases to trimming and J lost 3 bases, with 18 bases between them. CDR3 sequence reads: CATSDPRESIYEQYF. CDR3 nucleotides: TGTGCCACCAGCGACCCCCGGGAGAGTATCTACGAGCAGTACTTC.

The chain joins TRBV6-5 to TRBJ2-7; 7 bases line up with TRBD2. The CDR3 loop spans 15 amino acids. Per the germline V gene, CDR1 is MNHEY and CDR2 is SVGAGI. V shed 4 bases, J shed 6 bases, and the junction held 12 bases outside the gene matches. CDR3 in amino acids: CASSWASGGAGEQYF. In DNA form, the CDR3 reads TGTGCCAGCAGTTGGGCTAGCGGAGGGGCGGGCGAGCAGTACTTC.

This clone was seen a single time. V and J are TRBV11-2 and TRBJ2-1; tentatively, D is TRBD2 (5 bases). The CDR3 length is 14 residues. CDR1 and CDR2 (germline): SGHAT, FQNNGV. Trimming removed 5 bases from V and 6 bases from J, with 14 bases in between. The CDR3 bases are TGTGCCAGCAGCCTCGACCTAGCTGGCAATGAGCAGTTCTTC. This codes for CASSLDLAGNEQFF.

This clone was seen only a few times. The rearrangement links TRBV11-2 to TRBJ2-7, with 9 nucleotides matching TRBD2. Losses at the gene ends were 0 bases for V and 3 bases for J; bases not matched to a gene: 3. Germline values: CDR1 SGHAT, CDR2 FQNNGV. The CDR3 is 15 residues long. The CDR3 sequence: CASSLEPSGIYEQYF. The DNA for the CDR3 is TGTGCCAGCAGCTTAGAGCCTAGCGGGATCTACGAGCAGTACTTC.